This TCR beta chain was sequenced during a study of cytomegalovirus exposure and HLA in healthy donors. Study-wide results and limits: About 90% or about 30% of the time was how often most TCR beta V segments were productive, according to an earlier analysis. In terms of immune exposure information, only CMV serostatus was available.

Vbeta (60) and Jbeta (13) primers were used in the PCR. Only in-frame clones appear in the TCRdb table, and some are missing; sequencing was by immunoSEQ multiplex PCR. The repertoire holds 65,000 to 85,000 clones, with about two thirds as singletons. The germline V gene has CDR1 LNHNV and CDR2 YYDKDF (reference sequence). There are 13 residues in the CDR3. V gave up 1 base and J gave up 4 bases; unmatched junction bases: 0. As concerns this clone: The antigen remains unidentified. Different DNA sequences within this sample yield the same CDR3.

The TCR was taken from a woman under 40 in good health and CMV-seronegative. This chain connects TRBV15 to TRBJ1-2; TRBD1 aligns across 7 bases. What was sequenced was PBMCs. The CDR3 loop is CATSRGTGYGYTF. CDR3 nucleotide sequence: TGTGCCACCAGCAGAGGGACAGGCTATGGCTACACCTTC.